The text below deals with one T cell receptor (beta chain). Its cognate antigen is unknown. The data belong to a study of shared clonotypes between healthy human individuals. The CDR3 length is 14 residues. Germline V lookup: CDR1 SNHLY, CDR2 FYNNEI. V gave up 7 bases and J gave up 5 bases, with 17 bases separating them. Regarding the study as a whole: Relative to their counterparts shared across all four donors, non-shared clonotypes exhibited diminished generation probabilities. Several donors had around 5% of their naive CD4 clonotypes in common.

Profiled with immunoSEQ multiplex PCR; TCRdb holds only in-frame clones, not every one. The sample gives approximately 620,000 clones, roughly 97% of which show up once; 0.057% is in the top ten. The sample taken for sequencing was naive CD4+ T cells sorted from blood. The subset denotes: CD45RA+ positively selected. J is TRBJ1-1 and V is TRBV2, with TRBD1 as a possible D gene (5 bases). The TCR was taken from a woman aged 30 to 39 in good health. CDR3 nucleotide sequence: TGTGCCAGCACCCAAGACGGGACGGAAACTGAAGCTTTCTTT. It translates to CASTQDGTETEAFF.